The next 26 T cell receptor beta chains were all read from a single sample in a study of molecular identifiers for immune sequencing clone quantification. MiXCR, applied by TCRdb to the PCR reads, yields one record per CDR3 protein. Of about 510,000 distinct CDR3 sequences in the sample, around 23% were seen once. What was sequenced was naive CD8+ T cells from blood, with Jurkat cell RNA spiked in. Subset here: FACS-sorted CD8+CD4-CCR7+CD45RA+ naive T cells. The receptors shown here come from a human donor in good health. Some libraries in this study had Jurkat cell RNA spiked in.

V and J are TRBV5-1 and TRBJ2-5; the match to TRBD1 covers 9 bases. The V gene's germline CDR1 is SGHRS and CDR2 YFSETQ. The CDR3 consists of 14 residues. J gave up 9 bases and V 3 bases, and 9 bases lay outside the gene matches. The CDR3 DNA reads TGCGCCAGCAGCTCCACAGGGGGCCGGGGGGCCCAGTACTTC. Translating gives CASSSTGGRGAQYF.

Remarks on this clonotype: Sequence at one end of the junction differs from germline and may be a read error. The rearrangement uses TRBV4-3 and TRBJ1-2; 8 bases align to TRBD1. CDR1 and CDR2 from the germline V gene are LGHNA and YSLEER. The CDR3 is made up of 15 amino acids. CDR3: CANSQETGAYDGYTF. The CDR3, as DNA: TGCGCCAACAGCCAAGAGACAGGGGCGTACGATGGCTACACCTTC.

The rearrangement joins TRBV5-1 to TRBJ1-4, with unresolved D. Trimming removed 0 bases from V and 8 bases from J, with 14 bases in between. From germline, CDR1 is SGHRS and CDR2 YFSETQ. The CDR3 is 15 amino acids. As DNA, the CDR3 is TGCGCCAGCAGCTTGGGCGCCCCCGGTTTAGAAAAACTGTTTTTT. Translation gives CASSLGAPGLEKLFF.

This clonotype was found a few times. The V call is TRBV14, the J call TRBJ1-4, with D possibly TRBD1 on 5 matching bases. Deletions cut 0 bases from V and 12 bases from J, with 11 bases between. Germline V lookup: CDR1 SGHDN, CDR2 FVKESK. The CDR3 has 13 residues. The CDR3 nucleotides read TGTGCCAGCAGCCAAGACAACAGGTATCAACTGTTTTTT. It specifies CASSQDNRYQLFF.

About this clonotype itself: This may be a read error, as it is one base from a much larger clone. The rearrangement links TRBV12-3 or TRBV12-4 to TRBJ2-2; 10 nucleotides line up with TRBD1. The CDR3 runs 15 residues. This chain's CDR3 is CANSVGTGASGELFF. DNA of the CDR3: TGTGCCAACAGTGTCGGGACAGGGGCATCCGGGGAGCTGTTTTTT.

The chain employs TRBV4-3 and TRBJ2-5, with D hard to call. Looked up from germline, CDR1 is LGHNA and CDR2 is YSLEER. The CDR3 is 16 amino acids. The V end was cut by 1 base, the J end by 5 bases, with 17 bases between. The CDR3 region is CASSQGTGRFHETQYF. CDR3 nucleotides: TGCGCCAGCAGCCAAGGTACCGGGCGGTTCCATGAGACCCAGTACTTC.

This clonotype showed up just once. A much larger clone differs by one base, so this may be a read error. This chain uses TRBV6-5 with TRBJ2-3; D gene uncertain. Germline CDR1 reads MNHEY; CDR2 reads SVGAGI. V was shortened by 6 bases and J by 1 base, with 17 bases between the two germline ends. There are 16 residues in the CDR3. CDR3 in amino acids: CASSPLAPVRTDTQYF. Written as DNA, the CDR3 is TGTGCCAGCAGCCCCCTGGCACCGGTCCGCACAGATACGCAGTATTTT.

This clonotype was detected ten times or more. The genes are TRBV27 and TRBJ1-5; no clear D. The CDR3 spans 13 residues. Trimming shortened V by 4 bases and J by 3 bases, and 7 bases separated the two germline ends. Germline V gene data show CDR1 as MNHEY and CDR2 as SMNVEV (reference sequence). The chain's CDR3 is CASSSGLNQPQHF. The CDR3 region has the DNA TGTGCCAGCAGTTCGGGCCTCAATCAGCCCCAGCATTTT.

As for this clonotype: A much larger clone lies one base from this, so it may be a read error. The chain couples TRBV5-4 to TRBJ2-3; the D gene is possibly TRBD1 (5 bases). This CDR3 is 12 amino acids long. Germline V lookup: CDR1 SGHNT, CDR2 YYREEE (reference sequence). CDR3 nucleotides: TGTGCCAGCAGCGATATCACAGGTACGCAGTATTTT. Its translation: CASSDITGTQYF.

J is TRBJ2-1 and V is TRBV5-6, with 13 bases fitting TRBD2. This CDR3 is built from 16 residues. V lost 3 bases, J lost 4 bases, and 4 bases stayed unmatched. Germline V gene lookup returns CDR1 SGHDT and CDR2 YYEEEE. CDR3 in amino acids: CASSSPGLAGYNEQFF. The CDR3 nucleotides are TGTGCCAGCAGCTCGCCGGGACTAGCGGGATACAATGAGCAGTTCTTC.

This clonotype appeared many times. The V gene is TRBV4-2, the J gene TRBJ1-4; TRBD1 might be the D (5 bases). V lost 0 bases to trimming and J lost 7 bases, with 15 bases between them. The CDR3 has 16 residues. Germline-derived CDR1 and CDR2 are LGHNA and YNFKEQ. The CDR3 sequence is CASSQDGARAVEKLFF. CDR3 nucleotides: TGTGCCAGCAGCCAAGATGGGGCACGGGCGGTTGAAAAACTGTTTTTT.

In this sample, this clonotype turned up a few times. The gene calls are TRBV19 and TRBJ1-2, with 7 bases matching TRBD1. V lost 5 bases and J lost 7; bases outside the gene matches: 13. From germline, CDR1 is LNHDA and CDR2 SQIVND (reference sequence). The CDR3 runs to 15 residues. This CDR3 is CASSPFEGGYFGYTF. CDR3 sequence (DNA): TGTGCCAGTAGTCCATTCGAAGGGGGCTACTTTGGCTACACCTTC.

There are a few counts of this clonotype. CDR3 amino acids: CASSQDGTAGDYEQYF. In nucleotides, the CDR3 is TGCGCCAGCAGCCAAGATGGAACGGCGGGGGACTACGAGCAGTACTTC. This sequence joins TRBV4-3 and TRBJ2-7; 7 bases are shared with TRBD2. This CDR3 has 16 residues. Germline CDR1 reads LGHNA; CDR2 reads YSLEER. Trimming removed 0 bases from V and 3 bases from J; junction bases left unmatched: 8.

About this clonotype itself: This could be a read error, since a much larger clone is one nucleotide away. CDR3 region: CAGSQEGYTEAFF. CDR3 nucleotides: TGCGCCGGCAGCCAAGAGGGGTACACTGAAGCTTTCTTT. This chain joins TRBV4-3 and TRBJ1-1; possible D gene TRBD1, 5 bases. The CDR3 totals 13 residues. Germline V gene data show CDR1 as LGHNA and CDR2 as YSLEER.

With respect to this clonotype: This may be a read error: a much more frequent sequence differs by one nucleotide. No conserved phenylalanine or tryptophan ends this CDR3, so it is likely a read error. This chain uses TRBV9 with TRBJ2-2; TRBD2 matches 10 bases. Germline V gives CDR1 SGDLS, CDR2 YYNGEE. The CDR3 sequence is 18 residues long. The ends lost 1 base at V and 5 bases at J; junction bases unmatched: 11. The CDR3 region is CASSVYQTSGLWTGELFL. CDR3 nucleotide sequence: TGTGCCAGCAGCGTATATCAGACTAGCGGGTTGTGGACCGGGGAGCTGTTTCTT.

This clonotype was detected many times. The chain joins TRBV6-1 to TRBJ2-7; D may be TRBD1 (6 bases). The CDR3 length is 12 residues. From germline, CDR1 is MNHNS and CDR2 SASEGT. V dropped 2 bases and J dropped 5 bases, with 7 bases sitting between them. CDR3 sequence: CASSETGNEQYF. CDR3 sequence (DNA): TGTGCCAGCAGTGAAACAGGGAACGAGCAGTACTTC.

As for this clonotype: The junction and the germline gene differ at one end; a read error may be behind it. The rearrangement uses TRBV4-3 and TRBJ2-3; D possibly corresponds to TRBD2 (7 bases). The length of the CDR3 is 16 residues. Germline values: CDR1 LGHNA, CDR2 YSLEER. CDR3 sequence (DNA): TGCGCCAGCAGCCAAGATTACGGGAGGCGGACAGATACGCGGTATTTT. It specifies CASSQDYGRRTDTRYF.

A note on this clonotype: Mismatch with germline at one junction end may stem from a read error. This rearrangement joins TRBV19 to TRBJ1-1; a possible D gene is TRBD1 (5 bases). Germline CDR1 reads LNHDA; CDR2 reads SQIVND (reference sequence). CDR3 length: 14 amino acids. CDR3 in DNA: TGTGCCAGTAGTTACCGGGACCTAAACACTGTAGCTTTCTTT. It encodes CASSYRDLNTVAFF.

This sequence joins TRBV4-3 and TRBJ2-5, with D perhaps TRBD1 or TRBD2 (6 bases each). The length of the CDR3 is 15 residues. The germline CDR1 and CDR2 sequences are LGHNA and YSLEER. The V end lost 3 bases, the J end lost 4 bases, and 15 bases lay between the germline ends. CDR3 amino acids: CASSQTRGGGETQYF. In DNA form, the CDR3 reads TGCGCCAGCAGCCAGACCAGGGGAGGAGGAGAGACCCAGTACTTC.

This clonotype was counted a few times. V and J are TRBV6-1 and TRBJ1-1; TRBD1 is a possible D gene (5 bases). Germline V lookup: CDR1 MNHNS, CDR2 SASEGT. The CDR3 covers 15 residues. Trimming cost V 6 bases and J 3 bases, with 17 bases left between them. The CDR3 reads CASSINQGLDTEAFF. DNA for the CDR3: TGTGCCAGCAGCATCAACCAGGGTTTGGACACTGAAGCTTTCTTT.

A remark on this clonotype: The CDR3 does not end in the conserved phenylalanine or tryptophan, so this is likely a read error. This chain uses TRBV20-1 with TRBJ2-5; weak D call: TRBD1 (6 bases). Germline values: CDR1 DFQATT, CDR2 SNEGSKA (reference sequence). This CDR3 contains 13 residues. Trimming removed 8 bases at V and 5 bases at J, with 18 bases between. CDR3 residues: CSLSTGLGETQYY. CDR3 nucleotides: TGCAGTCTTTCGACAGGTTTGGGGGAGACCCAGTACTAC.

V gene TRBV20-1 combines with J gene TRBJ2-7; either TRBD1 or TRBD2 may fit D (7 bases each). CDR3 size: 14 residues. The V end was cut by 2 bases, the J end by 5 bases, with 16 bases between. Germline V gene data show CDR1 as DFQATT and CDR2 as SNEGSKA (reference sequence). CDR3 amino acids: CSARYDREGDEQYF. The CDR3 DNA is TGCAGTGCTAGATACGACAGGGAGGGTGACGAGCAGTACTTC.

This clonotype showed up just a few times. The chain joins TRBV7-9 to TRBJ1-1; D remains unclear. This CDR3 region has 14 residues. V dropped 1 base and J dropped 4 bases, with 10 bases sitting between them. Germline V CDR1 and CDR2: SEHNR, FQNEAQ (reference sequence). CDR3 DNA: TGTGCCAGCAGCTTAGAACTGGGGTTCACTGAAGCTTTCTTT. It codes for CASSLELGFTEAFF.

On this clonotype itself: This may stem from a read error, because a much larger clone lies one nucleotide away. The chain links TRBV30 to TRBJ1-5, with D maybe TRBD1 (5 bases). The germline CDR1 and CDR2 sequences are GTSNPN and SVGIG (reference sequence). CDR3 length equals 14 residues. The V end was cut by 5 bases, the J end by 4 bases, with 15 bases between. The CDR3 bases are TGTGCCTGGGGTCCCGGGCCAGGGAATCAGCCCCAGCATTTT. It yields the protein CAWGPGPGNQPQHF.

The CDR3 sequence is CASSITGLGETQYF. In DNA, the CDR3 is TGTGCCAGCAGTATAACAGGGCTCGGAGAGACCCAGTACTTC. The chain is built from TRBV12-3 or TRBV12-4 and TRBJ2-5, with D tentatively TRBD1 (6 bases). V lost 5 bases, J lost 4 bases, and 14 bases lay in between. This CDR3 region has 14 residues.

The CDR3 region has the DNA TGCGCCAGCAGCCAAGGGATGGCGCCGAGCTCCTACAATGAGCAGTTCTTC. Translated, it gives CASSQGMAPSSYNEQFF. V usage is TRBV4-3 and J usage is TRBJ2-1; D remains ambiguous. Germline assignment: CDR1 LGHNA and CDR2 YSLEER. The CDR3 is 17 amino acids. V was cut by 1 base and J by 0 bases, with 13 bases left in between.